These T cell receptor beta chains were read from a single sample in a study of OX40 agonist ivuxolimab in advanced cancers. The protocol was immunoSEQ multiplex PCR, while the TCRdb copy is restricted to in-frame clones and leaves out a portion. The sample gives about 100,000 clones, about 86% of which show up once; 1.5% to 2% is in the top ten. The sequencing here drew on CD4+ or CD8+ T cells sorted from blood, taken in a trial of the OX40 agonist ivuxolimab. All receptors derive from an adult with an advanced solid tumor such as melanoma, head and neck, liver or kidney cancer. CDR3s include the opening cysteine and the closing phenylalanine or tryptophan. D genes are given only for firm matches. Clone sizes are given selectively: once, few, many, or a class where the clone is expanded.

DNA: TGTGCCAGCACGGTGGGAGGTAACTATGGCTACACCTTC
CDR3: CASTVGGNYGYTF
D: .
size: few
J: TRBJ1-2
V: TRBV28
length: 13

DNA: TGTGCCAGCAGCCGAAACTACGAGCAGTACTTC
CDR3: CASSRNYEQYF
D: .
size: .
J: TRBJ2-7
V: TRBV5-6
length: 11

DNA: TGTGCCAGCGCTAGCGGGGGCGGAGATACGCAGTATTTT
CDR3: CASASGGGDTQYF
D: TRBD2
size: .
J: TRBJ2-3
V: TRBV6-4
length: 13

DNA: TGTGCCAGCAGCGTAGGGCCTAGCGGAAACAATGAGCAGTTCTTC
CDR3: CASSVGPSGNNEQFF
D: TRBD2
size: .
J: TRBJ2-1
V: TRBV9
length: 15

DNA: TGTGCCAGCCCTACCGGGACTAGCCTCCGGAGGTCGGGGGAGCTGTTTTTT
CDR3: CASPTGTSLRRSGELFF
D: TRBD2
size: once
J: TRBJ2-2
V: TRBV7-2
length: 17

DNA: TGCGCCAGCAGCCAAGGTCCAGACATGAACACTGAAGCTTTCTTT
CDR3: CASSQGPDMNTEAFF
D: .
size: .
J: TRBJ1-1
V: TRBV4-3
length: 15

DNA: TGTGCCAGTTCGCCAAGGGTAGCCCTTTCCCAAGAGACCCAGTACTTC
CDR3: CASSPRVALSQETQYF
D: .
size: .
J: TRBJ2-5
V: TRBV18
length: 16

DNA: TGTGCCAGTAAACTGGACAGGGCGTCTCCCGGGCAGCCCCAGCATTTT
CDR3: CASKLDRASPGQPQHF
D: TRBD1
size: .
J: TRBJ1-5
V: TRBV19
length: 16

DNA: TGTGCCATCAGTGAAGTTGGTGGACAGGGGGCGCACGAAAAACTGTTTTTT
CDR3: CAISEVGGQGAHEKLFF
D: TRBD1
size: .
J: TRBJ1-4
V: TRBV10-3
length: 17

DNA: TGTGCCAGCAGCCTAGAGGGCCGAGCCCTCCACTTT
CDR3: CASSLEGRALHF
D: .
size: few
J: TRBJ1-6
V: TRBV28
length: 12

DNA: TGTGCCAGCAGCACCTCACAGGGGAATGGCTACACCTTC
CDR3: CASSTSQGNGYTF
D: TRBD1
size: .
J: TRBJ1-2
V: TRBV11-3
length: 13

DNA: TGTGCCAGCAGTTACTCTTCAGGGGATTCCTACGAGCAGTACTTC
CDR3: CASSYSSGDSYEQYF
D: .
size: .
J: TRBJ2-7
V: TRBV6-6
length: 15

DNA: TGTGCCAGCAGTACCCGACAGGGGGCTGGTTCACCCCTCCACTTT
CDR3: CASSTRQGAGSPLHF
D: TRBD1
size: .
J: TRBJ1-6
V: TRBV2
length: 15

DNA: TGTGCCAGCAGCCCCGGGACAGAGATCTACGAGCAGTACTTC
CDR3: CASSPGTEIYEQYF
D: TRBD1
size: .
J: TRBJ2-7
V: TRBV4-2
length: 14

DNA: TGTGCCAGCAGCAGGACAGGGGGCGTGGGGCAAGAGACCCAGTACTTC
CDR3: CASSRTGGVGQETQYF
D: TRBD1
size: .
J: TRBJ2-5
V: TRBV7-2
length: 16

DNA: TGTGCCAGCAGCCAGACTGGCCAAGAGACCCAGTACTTC
CDR3: CASSQTGQETQYF
D: .
size: .
J: TRBJ2-5
V: TRBV5-8
length: 13

DNA: TGTGCCAGCAGTCTCTCCTTCGGGGGAGGGCAGTACTTC
CDR3: CASSLSFGGGQYF
D: .
size: .
J: TRBJ2-7
V: TRBV27
length: 13

DNA: TGTGCCAGCAGCCCTATGGGACAGGGGCAACTCACCTTC
CDR3: CASSPMGQGQLTF
D: TRBD1
size: .
J: TRBJ1-2
V: TRBV6-5
length: 13

DNA: TGTGCCAGCAGCTTAGGAGGGCTAGGCGGCTATGGCTACACCTTC
CDR3: CASSLGGLGGYGYTF
D: .
size: .
J: TRBJ1-2
V: TRBV7-9
length: 15

DNA: TGTGCCAGTAGTATACGGGCAGGGGTTCGGGGCGGCAATCAGCCCCAGCATTTT
CDR3: CASSIRAGVRGGNQPQHF
D: .
size: .
J: TRBJ1-5
V: TRBV19
length: 18

DNA: TGTGCCAGTAGCAGGGCCGGACTAGCGGGAGGCCTATCTGCCTCCTACAATGAGCAGTTCTTC
CDR3: CASSRAGLAGGLSASYNEQFF
D: TRBD2
size: .
J: TRBJ2-1
V: TRBV19
length: 21

DNA: TGTGCCAGCAGCCCGGACCGGGGGGAGACAGATACGCAGTATTTT
CDR3: CASSPDRGETDTQYF
D: TRBD2
size: .
J: TRBJ2-3
V: TRBV11-2
length: 15

DNA: TGTGCCAGCAGCCCGACAGGTCCCTACGAGCAGTACTTC
CDR3: CASSPTGPYEQYF
D: .
size: .
J: TRBJ2-7
V: TRBV6-5
length: 13